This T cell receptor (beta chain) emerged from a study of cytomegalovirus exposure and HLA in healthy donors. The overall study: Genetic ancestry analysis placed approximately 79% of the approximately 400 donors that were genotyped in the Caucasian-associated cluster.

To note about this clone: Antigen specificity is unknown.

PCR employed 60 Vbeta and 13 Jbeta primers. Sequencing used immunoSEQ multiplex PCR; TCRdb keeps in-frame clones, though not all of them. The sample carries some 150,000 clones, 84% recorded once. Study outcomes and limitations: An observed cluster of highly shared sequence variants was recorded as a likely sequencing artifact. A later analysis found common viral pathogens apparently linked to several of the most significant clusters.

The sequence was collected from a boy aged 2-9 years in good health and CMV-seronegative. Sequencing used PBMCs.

This CDR3 reads CASSVGTRNTEAFF. The CDR3 DNA reads as TGTGCCAGCAGCGTAGGGACTCGGAACACTGAAGCTTTCTTT. V and J are TRBV9 and TRBJ1-1; no clear D gene. The V gene's germline CDR1 is SGDLS and CDR2 YYNGEE. The V end lost 0 bases, the J end lost 1 base, and 7 bases lay between the germline ends. This CDR3 is built from 14 residues.